This T cell receptor (beta chain) was retrieved from a study of cytomegalovirus exposure and HLA in healthy donors. PCR amplification relied on 60 Vbeta primers (plus 13 Jbeta primers). Sequencing was performed with immunoSEQ multiplex PCR; in TCRdb, only in-frame clones are kept and a portion is missing. The table records approximately 200,000 clones, roughly 79% of them present only once. This clone came up a few times. The CDR3 has 13 residues. V trimming: 7 bases; J trimming: 4 bases; junction bases outside the gene matches: 3. Germline CDR1 reads MNHNY; CDR2 reads SVGAGI (reference sequence). The chain joins TRBV6-6 to TRBJ2-1; 8 bases are shared with TRBD2. The TCR was taken from a man between 18 and 29 years old in good health and CMV-seronegative. Sequenced material: PBMCs. CDR3 coding DNA: TGTGCCAGCACCACTAGCGGTTACAATGAGCAGTTCTTC. Its translation: CASTTSGYNEQFF.